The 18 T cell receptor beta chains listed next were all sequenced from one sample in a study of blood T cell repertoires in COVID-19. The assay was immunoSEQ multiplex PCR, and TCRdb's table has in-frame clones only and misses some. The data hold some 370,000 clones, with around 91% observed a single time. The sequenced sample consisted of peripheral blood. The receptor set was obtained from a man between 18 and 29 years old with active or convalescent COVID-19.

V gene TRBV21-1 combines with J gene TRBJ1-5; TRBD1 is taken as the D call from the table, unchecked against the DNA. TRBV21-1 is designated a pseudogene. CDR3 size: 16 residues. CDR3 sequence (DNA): TGTGCCAGCAGATGTTATCCGGGACAGGGTTATCAGCCCCAGCATTTT. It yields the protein CASRCYPGQGYQPQHF.

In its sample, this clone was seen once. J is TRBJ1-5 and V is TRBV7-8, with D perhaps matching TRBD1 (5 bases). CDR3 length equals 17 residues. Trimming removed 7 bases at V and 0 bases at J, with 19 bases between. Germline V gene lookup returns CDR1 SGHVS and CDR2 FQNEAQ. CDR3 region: CASTPDRTTISNQPQHF. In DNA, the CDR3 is TGTGCCAGCACCCCCGACAGAACGACGATTAGCAATCAGCCCCAGCATTTT.

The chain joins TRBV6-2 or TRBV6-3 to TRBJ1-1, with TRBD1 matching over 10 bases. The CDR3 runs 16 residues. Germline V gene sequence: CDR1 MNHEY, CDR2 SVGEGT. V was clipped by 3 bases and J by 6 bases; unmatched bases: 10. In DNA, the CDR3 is TGTGCCAGCAGTTATTTACGGGGACAGGGGTTGGCTGAAGCTTTCTTT. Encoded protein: CASSYLRGQGLAEAFF.

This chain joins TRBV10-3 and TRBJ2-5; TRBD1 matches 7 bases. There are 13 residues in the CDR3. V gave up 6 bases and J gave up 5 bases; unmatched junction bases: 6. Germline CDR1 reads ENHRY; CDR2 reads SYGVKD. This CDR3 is CAIRIQGRETQYF. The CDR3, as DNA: TGTGCCATCAGAATACAGGGGCGGGAGACCCAGTACTTC.

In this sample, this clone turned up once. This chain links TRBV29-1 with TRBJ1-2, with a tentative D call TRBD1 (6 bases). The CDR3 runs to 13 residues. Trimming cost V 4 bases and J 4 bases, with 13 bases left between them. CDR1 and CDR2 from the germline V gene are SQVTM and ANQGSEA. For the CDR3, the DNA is TGCAGCGTTGGGACAGACAGGAGCTATGGCTACACCTTC. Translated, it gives CSVGTDRSYGYTF.

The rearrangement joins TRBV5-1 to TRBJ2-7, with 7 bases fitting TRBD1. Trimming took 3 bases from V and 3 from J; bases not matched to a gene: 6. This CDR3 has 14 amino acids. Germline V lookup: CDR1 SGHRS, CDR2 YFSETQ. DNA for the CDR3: TGCGCCAGCAGCTCTCCGGGACAGAGCTACGAGCAGTACTTC. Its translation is CASSSPGQSYEQYF.

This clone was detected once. The CDR3 sequence is CASSPDPGQGANVLTF. Here the CDR3 DNA reads TGTGCCAGCAGCCCCGATCCGGGACAAGGGGCCAACGTCCTGACTTTC. The rearrangement uses TRBV9 and TRBJ2-6, with D perhaps TRBD1 (6 bases). CDR1 SGDLS and CDR2 YYNGEE come from the germline V gene. CDR3 length: 16 amino acids. The ends were cut back, 4 bases at V and 4 bases at J, with 15 bases in the middle.

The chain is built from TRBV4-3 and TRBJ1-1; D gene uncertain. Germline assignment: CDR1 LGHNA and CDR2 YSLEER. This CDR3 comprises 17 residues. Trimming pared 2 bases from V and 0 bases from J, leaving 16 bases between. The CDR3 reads CASSQSLISRMNTEAFF. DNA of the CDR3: TGCGCCAGCAGCCAAAGTTTGATTTCCAGGATGAACACTGAAGCTTTCTTT.

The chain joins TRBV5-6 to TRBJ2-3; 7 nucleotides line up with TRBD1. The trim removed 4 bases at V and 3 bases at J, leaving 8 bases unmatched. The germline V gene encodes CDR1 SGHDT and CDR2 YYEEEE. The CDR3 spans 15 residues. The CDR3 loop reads CASSPRTGATDTQYF. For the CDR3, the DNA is TGTGCCAGCAGCCCTCGGACAGGAGCTACAGATACGCAGTATTTT.

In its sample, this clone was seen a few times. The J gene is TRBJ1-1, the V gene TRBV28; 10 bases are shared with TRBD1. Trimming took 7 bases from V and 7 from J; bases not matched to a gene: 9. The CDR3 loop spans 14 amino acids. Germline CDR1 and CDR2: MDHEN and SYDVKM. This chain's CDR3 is CASTQTGGRSEAFF. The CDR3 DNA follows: TGTGCCAGCACTCAGACAGGGGGCCGAAGTGAAGCTTTCTTT. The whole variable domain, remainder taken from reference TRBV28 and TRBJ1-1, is DVKVTQSSRYLVKRTGEKVFLECVQDMDHENMFWYRQDPGLGLRLIYFSYDVKMKEKGDIPEGYSVSREKKERFSLILESASTNQTSMYLCASTQTGGRSEAFFGQGTRLTVV.

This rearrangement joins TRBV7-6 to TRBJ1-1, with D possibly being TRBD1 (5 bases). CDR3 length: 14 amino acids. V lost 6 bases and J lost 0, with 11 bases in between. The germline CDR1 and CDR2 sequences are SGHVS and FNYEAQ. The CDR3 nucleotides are TGTGCCAGCAGAGCGGGGCTCATGAACACTGAAGCTTTCTTT. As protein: CASRAGLMNTEAFF.

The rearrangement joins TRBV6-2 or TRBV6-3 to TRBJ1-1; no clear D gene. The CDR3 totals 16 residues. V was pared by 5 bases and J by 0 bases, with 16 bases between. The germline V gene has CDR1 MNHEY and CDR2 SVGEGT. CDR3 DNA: TGTGCCAGCAGTAGGGTGGCGAGCGGGATGAACACTGAAGCTTTCTTT. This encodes CASSRVASGMNTEAFF.

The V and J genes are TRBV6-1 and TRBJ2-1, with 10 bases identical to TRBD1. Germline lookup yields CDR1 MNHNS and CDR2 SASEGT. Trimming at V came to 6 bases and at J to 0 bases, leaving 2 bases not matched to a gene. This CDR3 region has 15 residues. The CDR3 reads CASSGQGDSYNEQFF. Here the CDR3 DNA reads TGTGCCAGCAGCGGACAGGGGGACTCCTACAATGAGCAGTTCTTC.

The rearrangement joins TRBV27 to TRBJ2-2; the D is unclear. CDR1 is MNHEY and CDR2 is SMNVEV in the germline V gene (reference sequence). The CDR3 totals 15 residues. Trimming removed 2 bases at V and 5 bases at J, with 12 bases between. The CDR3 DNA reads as TGTGCCAGCAGTTTAGAGGCCCCGCGAACCGGGGAGCTGTTTTTT. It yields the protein CASSLEAPRTGELFF.

The CDR3 DNA sequence: TGCAGTGCTAGTTATGACAGGGATAAAGAGACCCAGTACTTC. It yields the protein CSASYDRDKETQYF. The V call is TRBV20-1, the J call TRBJ2-5, with 7 positions matching TRBD1. Germline CDR1 DFQATT, CDR2 SNEGSKA (reference sequence). With 3 bases clipped from V and 3 bases from J, the junction kept 7 bases outside the gene matches. CDR3 length equals 14 residues.

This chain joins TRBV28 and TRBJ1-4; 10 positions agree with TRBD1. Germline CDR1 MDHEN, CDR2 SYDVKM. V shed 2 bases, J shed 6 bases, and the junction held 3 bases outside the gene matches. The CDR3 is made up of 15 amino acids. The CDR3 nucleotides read TGTGCCAGCAGTTTAGACGGGACAGGGGATGAAAAACTGTTTTTT. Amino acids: CASSLDGTGDEKLFF.

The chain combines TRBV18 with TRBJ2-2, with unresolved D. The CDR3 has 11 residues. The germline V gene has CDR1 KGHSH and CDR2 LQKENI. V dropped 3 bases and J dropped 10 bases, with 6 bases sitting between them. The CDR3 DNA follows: TGTGCCAGCTCACCCGAACTGGAGCTGTTTTTT. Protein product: CASSPELELFF.

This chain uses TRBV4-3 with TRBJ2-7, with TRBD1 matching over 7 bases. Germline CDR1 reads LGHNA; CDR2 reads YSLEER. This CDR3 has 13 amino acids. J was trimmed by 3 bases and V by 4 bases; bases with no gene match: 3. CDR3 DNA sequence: TGCGCCAGCAGCCCTCGGGACAGCTACGAGCAGTACTTC. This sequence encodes CASSPRDSYEQYF.